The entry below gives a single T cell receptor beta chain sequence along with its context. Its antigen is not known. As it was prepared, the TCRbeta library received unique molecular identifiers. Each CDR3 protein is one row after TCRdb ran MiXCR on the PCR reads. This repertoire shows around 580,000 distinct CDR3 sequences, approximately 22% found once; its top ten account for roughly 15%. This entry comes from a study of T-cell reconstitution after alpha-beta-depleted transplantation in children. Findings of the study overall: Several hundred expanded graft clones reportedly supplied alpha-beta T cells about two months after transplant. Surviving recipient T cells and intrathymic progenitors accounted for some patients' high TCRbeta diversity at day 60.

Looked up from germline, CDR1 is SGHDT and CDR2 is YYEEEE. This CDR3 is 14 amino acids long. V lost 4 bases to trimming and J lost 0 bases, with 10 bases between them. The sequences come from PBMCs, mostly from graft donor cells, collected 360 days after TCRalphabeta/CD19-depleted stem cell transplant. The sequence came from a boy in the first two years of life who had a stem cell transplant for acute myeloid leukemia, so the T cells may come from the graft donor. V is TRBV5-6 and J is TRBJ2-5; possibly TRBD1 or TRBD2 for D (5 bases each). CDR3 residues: CASSPVGDQETQYF. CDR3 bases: TGTGCCAGCAGCCCCGTGGGGGACCAAGAGACCCAGTACTTC.